The text below deals with one T cell receptor (beta chain). Here immunoSEQ multiplex PCR was the method, and the copy in TCRdb shows in-frame clones only, minus some. The sample includes about 1,600 clones, more than 80% of them seen just once. The data were obtained in a study of tumor T cells in aggressive B-cell lymphoma. Trimming stripped 7 bases from V and 3 bases from J, with 13 bases between. Germline loops: CDR1 SQVTM, CDR2 ANQGSEA. The CDR3 has 13 residues. The sequencing input was tumor tissue. The clonotype was recovered from an adult with diffuse large B cell lymphoma. This chain connects TRBV29-1 to TRBJ1-5, with D perhaps TRBD1 (6 bases). The CDR3 DNA is TGCAGCGCCCAGACAGGACCCAATCAGCCCCAGCATTTT. Translated: CSAQTGPNQPQHF. Filled out from reference TRBV29-1 and TRBJ1-5, the complete variable domain reads SAVISQKPSRDICQRGTSLTIQCQVDSQVTMMFWYRQQPGQSLTLIATANQGSEATYESGFVIDKFPISRPNLTFSTLTVSNMSPEDSSIYLCSAQTGPNQPQHFGDGTRLSIL.